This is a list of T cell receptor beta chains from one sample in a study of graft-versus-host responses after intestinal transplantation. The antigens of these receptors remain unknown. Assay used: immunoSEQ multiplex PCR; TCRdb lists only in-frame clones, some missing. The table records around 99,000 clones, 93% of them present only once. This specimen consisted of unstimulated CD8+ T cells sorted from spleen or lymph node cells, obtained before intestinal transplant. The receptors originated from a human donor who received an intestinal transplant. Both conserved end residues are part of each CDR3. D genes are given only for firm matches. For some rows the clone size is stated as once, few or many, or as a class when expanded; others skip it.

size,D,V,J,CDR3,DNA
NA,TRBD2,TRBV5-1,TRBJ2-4,CASSLVTSGGLAKNIQYF,TGCGCCAGCAGCTTGGTGACTAGCGGGGGATTAGCCAAAAACATTCAGTACTTC
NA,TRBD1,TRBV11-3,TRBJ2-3,CASSFTGGSTDTQYF,TGTGCCAGCAGCTTCACAGGGGGGAGCACAGATACGCAGTATTTT
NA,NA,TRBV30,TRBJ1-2,CAWSAETAFYGYTF,TGTGCCTGGAGTGCTGAGACAGCATTCTATGGCTACACCTTC
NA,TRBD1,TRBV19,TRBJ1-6,CASSIQGGNSPLHF,TGTGCCAGTAGTATTCAGGGGGGAAATTCACCCCTCCACTTT
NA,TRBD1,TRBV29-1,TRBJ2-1,CSVEHGTGGNEQFF,TGCAGCGTTGAACACGGGACAGGGGGCAATGAGCAGTTCTTC
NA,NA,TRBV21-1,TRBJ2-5,CASSKRRLQETQYF,TGTGCCAGCAGCAAGCGGAGACTCCAAGAGACCCAGTACTTC
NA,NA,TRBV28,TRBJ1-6,CASRPGQSLSPLHF,TGTGCCAGCAGGCCGGGACAATCACTTTCACCCCTCCACTTT
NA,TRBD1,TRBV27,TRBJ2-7,CASSVGTGGDEQYF,TGTGCCAGCAGTGTAGGGACAGGTGGGGACGAGCAGTACTTC
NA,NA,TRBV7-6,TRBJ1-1,CASRAGGNTEAFF,TGTGCCAGCAGGGCGGGCGGAAACACTGAAGCTTTCTTT
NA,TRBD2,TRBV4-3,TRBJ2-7,CASSQGAGVGEQYF,TGCGCCAGCAGCCAAGGGGCGGGGGTCGGGGAGCAGTACTTC
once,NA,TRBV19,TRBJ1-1,CATRPGDTEAFF,TGTGCCACCCGTCCGGGGGACACTGAAGCTTTCTTT
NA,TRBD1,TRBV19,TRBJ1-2,CASSIPWTGGTVGYTF,TGTGCCAGTAGTATACCCTGGACAGGGGGCACGGTTGGCTACACCTTC
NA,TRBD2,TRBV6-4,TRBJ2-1,CASSLTSASGDEQFF,TGTGCCAGCAGTCTCACTAGCGCCTCTGGGGATGAGCAGTTCTTC
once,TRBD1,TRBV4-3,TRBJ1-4,CASSQDRGATNEKLFF,TGCGCCAGCAGCCAAGACAGGGGGGCAACTAATGAAAAACTGTTTTTT
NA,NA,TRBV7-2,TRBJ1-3,CASSPAGFSGNTIYF,TGTGCCAGCAGCCCCGCGGGGTTTTCCGGAAACACCATATATTTT